This passage covers 20 T cell receptor beta chains from one sample sequenced in a study of T cell changes during pregnancy in multiple sclerosis (dated by TCRdb to about 2019). The library was built by means of the immunoSEQ multiplex PCR assay. As stored in TCRdb, this immuneACCESS dataset retains in-frame rearrangements with V and J assigned. A fraction of the clones does not appear; measured against another copy, unresolved V genes explain less than half of the discrepancy, and the remainder lacks a known reason. The sample table contains approximately 90,000 clones; only one count was recorded for 92% of them. The top ten constitute more than 2% of the sample. The sequencing used peripheral blood, collected after pregnancy. Receptor source: a female donor with multiple sclerosis, enrolled in a pregnancy study.

CDR3 residues: CSARTGYGYTF. The CDR3 nucleotides are TGCAGCGCCCGGACAGGGTATGGCTACACCTTC. The chain links TRBV29-1 to TRBJ1-2, with TRBD1 matching 8 bases. Germline loops: CDR1 SQVTM, CDR2 ANQGSEA. V trimming: 7 bases; J trimming: 5 bases; junction bases outside the gene matches: 3. This CDR3 spans 11 amino acids.

Remarks on this clone: The DNA is omitted, as the CDR3 cannot be located on it reliably, and the CDR3 follows TCRdb's listing. The gene calls are TRBV9 and TRBJ2-7; no check of the table's D call, TRBD2, against the DNA was made. The CDR3 comprises 13 residues, both ends counted. CDR1 is SGDLS and CDR2 is YYNGEE in the germline V gene. The CDR3 protein is CASSVASGSLMYF.

The chain joins TRBV14 to TRBJ2-1; 9 positions agree with TRBD2. V lost 2 bases to trimming and J lost 10 bases; unmatched junction nucleotides: 9. CDR1 SGHDN and CDR2 FVKESK come from the germline V gene. This CDR3 is 15 amino acids long. The CDR3 reads CASSQLAGGPGEQFF. CDR3 bases: TGTGCCAGCAGCCAACTGGCGGGAGGGCCAGGGGAGCAGTTCTTC. The full variable domain, completed using reference TRBV14 and TRBJ2-1, is EAGVTQFPSHSVIEKGQTVTLRCDPISGHDNLYWYRRVMGKEIKFLLHFVKESKQDESGMPNNRFLAERTGGTYSTLKVQPAELEDSGVYFCASSQLAGGPGEQFFGPGTRLTVL.

The rearrangement joins TRBV30 to TRBJ1-5; D gene ambiguous. CDR1 is GTSNPN and CDR2 is SVGIG in the germline V gene (reference sequence). V lost 3 bases and J 4 bases, leaving 16 bases between the germline ends. The CDR3 runs 15 residues. CDR3 sequence: CAWSAGPGLNQPQHF. The DNA of the CDR3 is TGTGCCTGGAGCGCGGGTCCAGGACTGAATCAGCCCCAGCATTTT.

The V call is TRBV7-8, the J call TRBJ1-4; TRBD1 matches at 7 bases. The V segment lost 4 bases and the J segment 11 bases; nucleotides outside the gene matches: 7. This CDR3 contains 13 residues. Germline CDR1 and CDR2: SGHVS and FQNEAQ. The CDR3 sequence is CASSSTGSLKLFF. In nucleotides, the CDR3 is TGTGCCAGCAGCTCGACAGGGAGTCTGAAACTGTTTTTT.

This chain connects TRBV6-5 to TRBJ1-1; TRBD1 might be the D (6 bases). Trimming shortened V by 5 bases and J by 4 bases, and 14 bases separated the two germline ends. This CDR3 is 14 amino acids long. Germline CDR1 reads MNHEY; CDR2 reads SVGAGI. The DNA of the CDR3 is TGTGCCAGCAGTCCTCCTAGCAGGGGCACTGAAGCTTTCTTT. This encodes CASSPPSRGTEAFF.

The V gene is TRBV5-6, the J gene TRBJ1-2, with TRBD1 as a possible D gene (5 bases). The CDR3 runs to 15 residues. V dropped 4 bases and J dropped 4 bases, with 17 bases sitting between them. CDR1 is SGHDT and CDR2 is YYEEEE in the germline V gene. The CDR3, as DNA: TGTGCCAGCAGCCTCCGTGGGGCAGTTCTCTATGGCTACACCTTC. This encodes CASSLRGAVLYGYTF.

The chain recombines TRBV10-3 with TRBJ2-7; D gene uncertain. The CDR3 extends over 12 amino acids. The germline gives CDR1 ENHRY, CDR2 SYGVKD. V shed 4 bases and J shed 1 base, with 5 bases lying between them. CDR3 in amino acids: CAISGSSYEQYF. CDR3 nucleotide sequence: TGTGCCATCAGTGGTAGTTCCTACGAGCAGTACTTC.

The chain links TRBV11-2 to TRBJ2-2; 13 nucleotides line up with TRBD2. V lost 5 bases and J lost 6; bases outside the gene matches: 6. The CDR3 consists of 16 residues. Looked up from germline, CDR1 is SGHAT and CDR2 is FQNNGV. The chain's CDR3 is CASSRTSGRAAGELFF. The CDR3 DNA follows: TGTGCCAGCAGCCGTACTAGCGGGAGGGCCGCCGGGGAGCTGTTTTTT. Full variable domain (rest looked up from reference TRBV11-2 and TRBJ2-2): EAGVAQSPRYKIIEKRQSVAFWCNPISGHATLYWYQQILGQGPKLLIQFQNNGVVDDSQLPKDRFSAERLKGVDSTLKIQPAKLEDSAVYLCASSRTSGRAAGELFFGEGSRLTVL.

The J gene is TRBJ1-2, the V gene TRBV5-4, with unresolved D. Germline V gives CDR1 SGHNT, CDR2 YYREEE (reference sequence). V shed 0 bases and J shed 7 bases, with 13 bases lying between them. The CDR3 is 14 amino acids. The DNA for the CDR3 is TGTGCCAGCAGCTTGGCCGCGGGCGCTGGTGGCTACACCTTC. Encoded protein: CASSLAAGAGGYTF.

This chain joins TRBV19 and TRBJ2-3, with D possibly matching TRBD2 (6 bases). V lost 0 bases and J 1 base, leaving 8 bases between the germline ends. CDR3 length equals 15 residues. Germline CDR1 LNHDA, CDR2 SQIVND (reference sequence). CDR3 protein: CASSIDGGGTDTQYF. The DNA of the CDR3 is TGTGCCAGTAGTATAGATGGAGGGGGCACAGATACGCAGTATTTT.

The genes are TRBV7-9 and TRBJ2-1; 9 nucleotides align to TRBD2. With 0 bases clipped from V and 4 bases from J, the junction kept 4 bases outside the gene matches. This CDR3 contains 16 residues. CDR1 and CDR2 from the germline V gene are SEHNR and FQNEAQ (reference sequence). CDR3 protein: CASSLAVTSGYNEQFF. CDR3 coding DNA: TGTGCCAGCAGCTTAGCGGTGACTAGCGGTTACAATGAGCAGTTCTTC.

This clone was picked up one time. The rearrangement joins TRBV30 to TRBJ1-2; 8 positions match TRBD1. The CDR3 is 14 residues long. The germline gives CDR1 GTSNPN, CDR2 SVGIG (reference sequence). Losses at the gene ends were 2 bases for V and 6 bases for J; bases not matched to a gene: 8. The chain's CDR3 is CAWSTQGVGNGYTF. CDR3 coding DNA: TGTGCCTGGAGTACACAGGGGGTAGGGAATGGCTACACCTTC.

The chain uses TRBV9 and TRBJ2-1, with 8 bases identical to TRBD1. The germline CDR1 and CDR2 sequences are SGDLS and YYNGEE. V was pared by 1 base and J by 6 bases, with 6 bases of the junction left unmatched. CDR3 length: 15 residues. CDR3 bases: TGTGCCAGCAGCGTATTCGGGACAGGAAGCAATGAGCAGTTCTTC. Its protein product is CASSVFGTGSNEQFF.

The V gene is TRBV9, the J gene TRBJ2-1; 8 nucleotides align to TRBD2. Germline V gene sequence: CDR1 SGDLS, CDR2 YYNGEE. V lost 7 bases and J lost 6; bases outside the gene matches: 18. The CDR3 runs to 17 residues. The DNA of the CDR3 is TGTGCCAGCTCCGGGGGGGCCATAGTGAGAAATAGCAATGAGCAGTTCTTC. Encoded protein: CASSGGAIVRNSNEQFF.

V and J are TRBV2 and TRBJ1-1; TRBD1 is a possible D gene (6 bases). This CDR3 spans 14 amino acids. Between the trimmed V and J ends, which lost 10 bases and 6 bases, there was a span of 21 bases. Germline V gives CDR1 SNHLY, CDR2 FYNNEI. This CDR3 is CATGGMSRGAEAFF. The CDR3 nucleotides read TGTGCCACCGGGGGGATGTCGAGGGGGGCTGAAGCTTTCTTT.

CDR3 amino acids: CSVEPGQGAWEQYF. In nucleotides, the CDR3 is TGCAGCGTTGAACCGGGACAGGGGGCTTGGGAGCAGTACTTC. J is TRBJ2-7 and V is TRBV29-1; 12 bases fit TRBD1. CDR3 size: 14 residues. CDR1 and CDR2 from the germline V gene are SQVTM and ANQGSEA. V dropped 2 bases and J dropped 7; count of bases not matched to a gene: 6.

The chain combines TRBV5-4 with TRBJ2-2, with TRBD2 matching 7 bases. Germline CDR1 reads SGHNT; CDR2 reads YYREEE (reference sequence). V trimming: 3 bases; J trimming: 6 bases; junction bases outside the gene matches: 8. The CDR3 runs to 15 residues. The CDR3 DNA is TGTGCCAGCAGCTCGGAGGGAGGGCGCGCCGGGGAGCTGTTTTTT. Encoded protein: CASSSEGGRAGELFF.

The V and J genes are TRBV5-1 and TRBJ1-1; D gene ambiguous. V gave up 4 bases and J gave up 4 bases, with 17 bases separating them. The length of the CDR3 is 15 residues. Germline values: CDR1 SGHRS, CDR2 YFSETQ. The CDR3 sequence: CASSPSTGSGTEAFF. The CDR3 DNA is TGCGCCAGCAGCCCATCGACCGGATCGGGCACTGAAGCTTTCTTT.

V and J are TRBV5-1 and TRBJ1-5, with D maybe TRBD1 (6 bases). The CDR3 covers 14 residues. The germline gives CDR1 SGHRS, CDR2 YFSETQ. The V end was cut by 4 bases, the J end by 7 bases, with 15 bases between. The CDR3 nucleotides read TGCGCCAGCAGCCACGCGGGGGGCACCCAGCCCCAGCATTTT. It translates to CASSHAGGTQPQHF.